This T cell receptor beta chain was sequenced for a study of post-analysis software for immune sequencing data. Study at large: Recorded disease courses covered relapsing-remitting, secondary progressive and progressive-relapsing multiple sclerosis. Some patients had no subtype annotation. General study findings and limits: A significant reduction in normalized Chao1 diversity was observed in multiple sclerosis patients versus controls. Included in a set of about five TRBV segments more frequent in patients than controls were TRBV5-6, TRBV5-1 and TRBV20-1.

This clonotype was recorded a few times. The antigen remains undetermined. Germline V gives CDR1 DFQATT, CDR2 SNEGSKA (reference sequence). V lost 6 bases and J lost 2; bases outside the gene matches: 6. The CDR3 consists of 13 residues. The TCR beta cDNA libraries carried unique molecular identifiers. TCRdb re-called the PCR reads with MiXCR, one entry per CDR3 protein. Here the sample spans some 800,000 distinct CDR3 sequences, roughly 50% being singletons. The sequence was obtained from a girl between 10 and 17 years old with multiple sclerosis. The V gene is TRBV20-1, the J gene TRBJ2-7; 8 bases agree with TRBD1. What was sequenced was blood. In nucleotides, the CDR3 is TGCAGTGCCCTAGAGGACAGGGCCTACGAGCAGTACTTC. As protein: CSALEDRAYEQYF.